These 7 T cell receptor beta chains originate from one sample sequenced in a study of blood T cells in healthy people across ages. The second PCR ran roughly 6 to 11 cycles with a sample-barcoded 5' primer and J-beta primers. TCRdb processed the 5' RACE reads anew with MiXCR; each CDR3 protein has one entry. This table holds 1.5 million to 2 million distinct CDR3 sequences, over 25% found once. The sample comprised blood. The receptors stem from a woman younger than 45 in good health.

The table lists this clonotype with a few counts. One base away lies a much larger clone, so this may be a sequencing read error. The CDR3, as DNA: TGCGCCAGCAGCGCGACTAGCGGGTTCCGAGATACGCAGTATTTT. Encoded protein: CASSATSGFRDTQYF. The rearrangement links TRBV5-1 to TRBJ2-3; 10 bases map to TRBD2. The length of the CDR3 is 15 residues. The trim removed 4 bases at V and 5 bases at J, leaving 7 bases unmatched. Per germline, CDR1 SGHRS and CDR2 YFSETQ.

Here the CDR3 reads CASEETLNSPLHF. Here the CDR3 DNA reads TGTGCCAGCGAAGAGACTTTGAATTCACCCCTCCACTTT. This chain links TRBV28 with TRBJ1-6; D uncertain. The CDR3 runs to 13 residues. Trimming removed 8 bases at V and 7 bases at J, with 12 bases between. Germline V gene sequence: CDR1 MDHEN, CDR2 SYDVKM.

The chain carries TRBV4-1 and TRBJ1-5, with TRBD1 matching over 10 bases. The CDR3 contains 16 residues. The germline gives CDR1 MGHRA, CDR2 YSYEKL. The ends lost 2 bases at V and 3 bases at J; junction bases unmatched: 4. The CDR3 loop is CASSQRQGAPNQPQHF. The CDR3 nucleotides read TGCGCCAGCAGCCAACGACAGGGGGCCCCCAATCAGCCCCAGCATTTT.

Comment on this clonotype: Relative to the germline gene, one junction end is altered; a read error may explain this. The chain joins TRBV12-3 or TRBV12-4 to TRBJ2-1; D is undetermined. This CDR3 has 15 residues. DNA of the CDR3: TGTGCCAACAGTCCGCTGTGGGGCTCCTACAATGAGCAGTTCTTC. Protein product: CANSPLWGSYNEQFF.

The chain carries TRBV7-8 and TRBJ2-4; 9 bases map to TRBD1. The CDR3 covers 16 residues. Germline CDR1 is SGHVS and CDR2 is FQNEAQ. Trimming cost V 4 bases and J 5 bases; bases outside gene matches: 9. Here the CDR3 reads CASSWRDREEENIQYF. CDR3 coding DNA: TGTGCCAGCAGCTGGAGGGACAGGGAGGAGGAAAACATTCAGTACTTC.

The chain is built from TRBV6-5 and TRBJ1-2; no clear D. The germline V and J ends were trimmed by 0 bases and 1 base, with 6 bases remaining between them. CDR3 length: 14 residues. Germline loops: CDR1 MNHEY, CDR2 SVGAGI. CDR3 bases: TGTGCCAGCAGTTACTCGGTCCGTAACTATGGCTACACCTTC. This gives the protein CASSYSVRNYGYTF.

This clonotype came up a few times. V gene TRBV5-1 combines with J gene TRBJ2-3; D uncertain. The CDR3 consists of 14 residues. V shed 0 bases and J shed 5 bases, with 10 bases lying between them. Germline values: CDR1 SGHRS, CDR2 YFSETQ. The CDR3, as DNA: TGCGCCAGCAGCTTGGAGGGCAGTCAAGATACGCAGTATTTT. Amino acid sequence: CASSLEGSQDTQYF. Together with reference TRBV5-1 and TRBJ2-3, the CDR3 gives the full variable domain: KAGVTQTPRYLIKTRGQQVTLSCSPISGHRSVSWYQQTPGQGLQFLFEYFSETQRNKGNFPGRFSGRQFSNSRSEMNVSTLELGDSALYLCASSLEGSQDTQYFGPGTRLTVL.